This T cell receptor beta chain was retrieved from a study of memory CD4+ T cells and cytomegalovirus serostatus. Overall study: Healthy Belgian adult donors included about 10 CMV-positive and 24 CMV-negative people.

This clone was detected a few times. The sort gate was single viable CD3+CD4+CD8-CD45RO+ cells for memory CD4+ T cells. Total CD4+ T cells were enriched by CD4 positive selection. V lost 3 bases to trimming and J lost 0 bases, with 13 bases between them. This CDR3 is built from 16 residues. Germline V gene sequence: CDR1 SGHDT, CDR2 YYEEEE. Source study methods: Out-of-frame sequences were removed, leaving a few million distinct TCRbeta sequences. TCRdb's table, derived via immunoSEQ multiplex PCR, lists solely in-frame clones and lacks some. V, J and clone size are those of that table, while D and trimming were read from the DNA. Seen here are around 60,000 clones, roughly four fifths observed once, and the top ten hold about 1%.

The TCR comes from an adult in good health and CMV-seronegative. The sequenced sample consisted of memory CD4+ T cells from blood. The chain links TRBV5-6 to TRBJ2-4; either TRBD1 or TRBD2 may supply D (5 bases each). The CDR3 DNA is TGTGCCAGCAGCTCAGGGACGGACCTAGCCAAAAACATTCAGTACTTC. It yields the protein CASSSGTDLAKNIQYF.